These T cell receptor beta chains were read from a single sample in a study of CD8 T cells in Susac syndrome. A single record per CDR3 protein comes from TCRdb applying MiXCR to the immunoSEQ multiplex PCR reads. The sample consists of a few hundred thousand distinct CDR3 sequences, 95% of them appearing once. The sequenced material came from CD4+ T cells from PBMCs. The receptors derive from a human donor with multiple sclerosis. Each CDR3 is given with its conserved first and last residue. D genes are given only for firm matches. Not all rows give a size; the values are once, few, many and, for expanded clones, a class.

size: .; D: TRBD2; V: TRBV20-1; J: TRBJ2-3; CDR3: CSSPSGSQGTDTQYF; DNA: TGCAGTAGTCCTAGCGGGAGTCAGGGCACAGATACGCAGTATTTT
size: .; D: .; V: TRBV12-3/TRBV12-4; J: TRBJ2-4; CDR3: CASGSGILAKNIQYF; DNA: TGTGCCAGCGGATCAGGGATTCTAGCCAAAAACATTCAGTACTTC
size: .; D: .; V: TRBV20-1; J: TRBJ2-7; CDR3: CSAIFRGSEQYF; DNA: TGCAGTGCTATTTTTCGGGGCAGCGAGCAGTACTTC
size: .; D: .; V: TRBV6-5; J: TRBJ1-1; CDR3: CASSFRGIVPNTEAFF; DNA: TGTGCCAGCAGTTTCCGGGGAATAGTCCCGAACACTGAAGCTTTCTTT
size: .; D: .; V: TRBV25-1; J: TRBJ2-3; CDR3: CASTPGTTDTQYF; DNA: TGTGCCAGCACCCCAGGGACCACAGATACGCAGTATTTT
size: once; D: .; V: TRBV29-1; J: TRBJ2-3; CDR3: CSVTPVPSTDTQYF; DNA: TGCAGCGTTACCCCCGTGCCTAGCACAGATACGCAGTATTTT
size: .; D: TRBD2; V: TRBV28; J: TRBJ2-3; CDR3: CASGAGGTDTQYF; DNA: TGTGCCAGCGGGGCGGGGGGCACAGATACGCAGTATTTT
size: .; D: .; V: TRBV20-1; J: TRBJ2-7; CDR3: CSARDPLGTYEQYF; DNA: TGCAGTGCTAGAGACCCTTTGGGCACCTACGAGCAGTACTTC
size: .; D: .; V: TRBV30; J: TRBJ2-3; CDR3: CAWSVRRSTDTQYF; DNA: TGTGCCTGGAGTGTACGCCGTTCCACAGATACGCAGTATTTT
size: .; D: .; V: TRBV2; J: TRBJ2-2; CDR3: CASSVGLRGTGELFF; DNA: TGTGCCAGCAGTGTGGGGCTGCGGGGAACCGGGGAGCTGTTTTTT
size: .; D: .; V: TRBV27; J: TRBJ1-5; CDR3: CASSGKGRDQPQHF; DNA: TGTGCCAGCAGTGGAAAGGGGAGAGATCAGCCCCAGCATTTT
size: .; D: TRBD1; V: TRBV4-1; J: TRBJ1-5; CDR3: CASSQLTGEKPQHF; DNA: TGCGCCAGCAGCCAACTGACAGGGGAGAAGCCCCAGCATTTT
size: .; D: TRBD1; V: TRBV12-3/TRBV12-4; J: TRBJ1-2; CDR3: CASSSLRTGGYGYTF; DNA: TGTGCCAGCAGTTCCCTCCGGACAGGGGGCTATGGCTACACCTTC
size: once; D: .; V: TRBV27; J: TRBJ2-5; CDR3: CASAPIGGQETQYF; DNA: TGTGCCAGCGCTCCGATTGGGGGTCAAGAGACCCAGTACTTC
size: once; D: .; V: TRBV29-1; J: TRBJ2-2; CDR3: CSVAPRLSNTGELFF; DNA: TGCAGCGTTGCTCCGCGGCTCTCGAACACCGGGGAGCTGTTTTTT
size: .; D: .; V: TRBV4-1; J: TRBJ2-3; CDR3: CASSQEAQRAWGDTQYF; DNA: TGCGCCAGCAGCCAAGAAGCCCAGCGGGCCTGGGGAGATACGCAGTATTTT
size: .; D: .; V: TRBV7-9; J: TRBJ1-2; CDR3: CASSPRDTNYGYTF; DNA: TGTGCCAGCAGCCCAAGGGACACCAACTATGGCTACACCTTC
size: .; D: TRBD1; V: TRBV5-4; J: TRBJ2-7; CDR3: CASSRDRGSYEQYF; DNA: TGTGCCAGCAGCCGGGACAGGGGATCCTACGAGCAGTACTTC
size: once; D: TRBD2; V: TRBV9; J: TRBJ2-1; CDR3: CASSVVAGYYNEQFF; DNA: TGTGCCAGCAGCGTAGTAGCGGGATACTACAATGAGCAGTTCTTC
size: .; D: TRBD2; V: TRBV10-3; J: TRBJ2-7; CDR3: CAIRATGLAGTYEQYF; DNA: TGTGCCATCAGAGCAACGGGACTAGCGGGAACCTACGAGCAGTACTTC
size: .; D: TRBD2; V: TRBV19; J: TRBJ2-1; CDR3: CASSTTSGTYNEQFF; DNA: TGTGCCAGTAGTACGACTAGCGGGACCTACAATGAGCAGTTCTTC
size: once; D: .; V: TRBV15; J: TRBJ2-1; CDR3: CATSRVGGGSYNEQFF; DNA: TGTGCCACCAGCAGAGTAGGGGGAGGTTCCTACAATGAGCAGTTCTTC
size: .; D: TRBD1; V: TRBV18; J: TRBJ2-6; CDR3: CASPRGSGANVLTF; DNA: TGTGCCAGCCCCAGGGGGTCCGGGGCCAACGTCCTGACTTTC
size: .; D: .; V: TRBV30; J: TRBJ2-7; CDR3: CAWSVIGARGHEQYF; DNA: TGTGCCTGGAGTGTTATAGGCGCCAGGGGCCACGAGCAGTACTTC
size: .; D: .; V: TRBV6-2/TRBV6-3; J: TRBJ1-5; CDR3: CASSYDNQPQHF; DNA: TGTGCCAGCAGTTACGACAATCAGCCCCAGCATTTT
size: .; D: TRBD1; V: TRBV5-4; J: TRBJ1-6; CDR3: CASSLAGDSNSPLHF; DNA: TGTGCCAGCAGCTTAGCCGGGGACAGCAATTCACCCCTCCACTTT
size: .; D: .; V: TRBV20-1; J: TRBJ1-1; CDR3: CSAGTQMGAGTEAFF; DNA: TGCAGTGCTGGAACCCAGATGGGGGCAGGGACTGAAGCTTTCTTT
size: once; D: .; V: TRBV20-1; J: TRBJ2-1; CDR3: CSASGSGRNEQFF; DNA: TGCAGTGCTAGCGGGAGCGGCAGGAATGAGCAGTTCTTC
size: once; D: .; V: TRBV5-1; J: TRBJ2-1; CDR3: CASMRGTYNEQFF; DNA: TGCGCCAGCATGAGGGGGACCTACAATGAGCAGTTCTTC
size: .; D: TRBD1; V: TRBV18; J: TRBJ2-7; CDR3: CASSPWTGENEQYF; DNA: TGTGCCAGCTCACCCTGGACAGGGGAAAACGAGCAGTACTTC
size: .; D: .; V: TRBV7-9; J: TRBJ2-7; CDR3: CASSAPTGGYEQYF; DNA: TGTGCCAGCAGCGCCCCGACAGGAGGTTACGAGCAGTACTTC
size: .; D: TRBD2; V: TRBV20-1; J: TRBJ2-1; CDR3: CSARGGGSSYNEQFF; DNA: TGCAGTGCTAGGGGAGGCGGGAGCTCCTACAATGAGCAGTTCTTC
size: .; D: .; V: TRBV20-1; J: TRBJ1-3; CDR3: CSARDPGGEAGNTIYF; DNA: TGCAGTGCTAGGGACCCCGGGGGAGAGGCTGGAAACACCATATATTTT
size: .; D: .; V: TRBV4-1; J: TRBJ2-1; CDR3: CASSQEYGTSSYNEQFF; DNA: TGCGCCAGCAGCCAAGAGTACGGGACGAGCTCCTACAATGAGCAGTTCTTC
size: once; D: TRBD2; V: TRBV12-3/TRBV12-4; J: TRBJ2-5; CDR3: CASSPGGGAGETQYF; DNA: TGTGCCAGCAGTCCTGGCGGGGGGGCCGGGGAGACCCAGTACTTC